Following are 25 T cell receptor beta chains from one sample sequenced in a study of shared clonotypes between healthy human individuals. TCRdb keeps only in-frame clones here, not all; method: immunoSEQ multiplex PCR. The data show roughly 2 million clones, approximately 95% seen once. The specimen was naive CD4+ T cells sorted from blood. Described subset: CD45RA+ positively selected. The receptors were gathered from a young man in good health.

This clone appeared a single time. The chain couples TRBV28 to TRBJ1-5, with 7 bases that match TRBD1. V shed 6 bases, J shed 6 bases, and the junction held 14 bases outside the gene matches. The germline V gene encodes CDR1 MDHEN and CDR2 SYDVKM. The CDR3 length is 16 residues. The DNA of the CDR3 is TGTGCCAGCAGACAAGGGGGGAACAGGGGAGGTCAGCCCCAGCATTTT. This codes for CASRQGGNRGGQPQHF.

The V gene is TRBV4-1, the J gene TRBJ2-3, with 8 bases matching TRBD2. Germline-derived CDR1 and CDR2 are MGHRA and YSYEKL. The CDR3 spans 16 residues. V lost 0 bases and J lost 4; bases outside the gene matches: 6. The CDR3 region is CASSQDKAGGSDTQYF. The CDR3 coding sequence is TGCGCCAGCAGCCAAGATAAGGCGGGGGGTTCAGATACGCAGTATTTT.

The chain joins TRBV4-3 to TRBJ2-3; tentatively, D is TRBD2 (5 bases). Germline V gene lookup returns CDR1 LGHNA and CDR2 YSLEER. CDR3 length: 15 amino acids. V lost 0 bases and J lost 4, with 11 bases in between. The CDR3 is CASSQDRGKADTQYF. For the CDR3, the DNA is TGCGCCAGCAGCCAAGATCGGGGTAAGGCAGATACGCAGTATTTT.

Worth noting for this clone: The sample carries other DNA sequences with the same CDR3. This sequence joins TRBV29-1 and TRBJ1-1; maybe TRBD1 (5 bases). The germline gives CDR1 SQVTM, CDR2 ANQGSEA. This CDR3 has 13 residues. V shed 6 bases and J shed 2 bases, with 13 bases lying between them. The CDR3 loop reads CSVAGLLNTEAFF. CDR3 in DNA: TGCAGCGTAGCGGGACTCCTAAACACTGAAGCTTTCTTT.

The chain joins TRBV9 to TRBJ2-3, with TRBD1 identical over 9 bases. The CDR3 is 16 amino acids. The germline V gene encodes CDR1 SGDLS and CDR2 YYNGEE. With 0 bases clipped from V and 5 bases from J, the junction kept 7 bases outside the gene matches. The DNA for the CDR3 is TGTGCCAGCAGCGTAGGAGGGGGACAGGGATTAGATACGCAGTATTTT. Translation: CASSVGGGQGLDTQYF.

This clone was counted once. V is TRBV6-5 and J is TRBJ1-1; D uncertain. This CDR3 region has 14 residues. Trimming left V 0 bases short and J 6 bases short, with 11 bases between. Germline CDR1 is MNHEY and CDR2 is SVGAGI. For the CDR3, the DNA is TGTGCCAGCAGTTACTCGACACTTAACCCTGAAGCTTTCTTT. The encoded protein is CASSYSTLNPEAFF.

As for this clone: Other DNA sequences within the sample encode an identical CDR3. The chain uses TRBV7-2 and TRBJ2-5, with 10 bases that match TRBD1. Germline V gives CDR1 SGHTA, CDR2 FQGNSA. Unmatched junction bases numbered 4, after V lost 5 bases and J lost 4 bases. CDR3 length equals 14 residues. CDR3 sequence (DNA): TGTGCCAGCAGCCCGACAGGGGGCCGAGAGACCCAGTACTTC. Its protein is CASSPTGGRETQYF.

This clone was observed a single time. The chain employs TRBV28 and TRBJ2-7, with D unresolved. Looked up from germline, CDR1 is MDHEN and CDR2 is SYDVKM. The CDR3 spans 15 residues. The V gene lost 1 base and the J gene lost 7 bases, with 17 bases spanning the gap. CDR3 protein: CASSLFAGSLREQYF. For the CDR3, the DNA is TGTGCCAGCAGTTTATTTGCAGGTTCCCTCCGGGAGCAGTACTTC.

V and J are TRBV6-5 and TRBJ2-2; no clear D gene. Germline CDR1 reads MNHEY; CDR2 reads SVGAGI. V was trimmed by 9 bases and J by 7 bases, leaving 9 bases between them. The CDR3 runs to 11 residues. The CDR3 spells CARTLCGELFF. CDR3 nucleotides: TGTGCCAGAACCCTTTGCGGGGAGCTGTTTTTT.

This rearrangement joins TRBV11-2 to TRBJ2-7; tentative D call: TRBD2 (5 bases). Germline lookup yields CDR1 SGHAT and CDR2 FQNNGV. This CDR3 region has 13 residues. Between the trimmed V and J ends, which lost 8 bases and 6 bases, there was a span of 17 bases. CDR3 region: CASRRIGGSEQYF. The CDR3 coding sequence is TGTGCCAGCCGACGTATTGGAGGTTCCGAGCAGTACTTC.

V gene TRBV28 combines with J gene TRBJ1-2, with TRBD1 matching over 9 bases. Germline CDR1 MDHEN, CDR2 SYDVKM. The CDR3 consists of 14 residues. After removal of 5 bases from V and 6 bases from J, the junction contained 7 bases not matched to a gene. This CDR3 is CASSLTGGANGYTF. Here the CDR3 DNA reads TGTGCCAGCAGTCTTACAGGGGGCGCAAATGGCTACACCTTC.

The chain joins TRBV6-1 to TRBJ1-5; 9 bases match TRBD1. V shed 4 bases and J 0 bases; nucleotides not matched to a gene: 7. CDR3 size: 17 residues. Germline V gene lookup returns CDR1 MNHNS and CDR2 SASEGT. The CDR3 sequence is CASSALGTGISNQPQHF. DNA for the CDR3: TGTGCCAGCAGTGCGCTGGGGACAGGGATTAGCAATCAGCCCCAGCATTTT.

V and J are TRBV30 and TRBJ2-5; 7 bases align to TRBD2. Germline V gene lookup returns CDR1 GTSNPN and CDR2 SVGIG (reference sequence). This CDR3 comprises 12 residues. Trimming cost V 5 bases and J 4 bases; bases outside gene matches: 4. CDR3 in amino acids: CAWGDYGETQYF. The CDR3 DNA sequence: TGTGCCTGGGGGGACTACGGAGAGACCCAGTACTTC.

The rearrangement joins TRBV5-1 to TRBJ2-7; D might be TRBD2 (5 bases). The CDR3 consists of 15 residues. V gave up 4 bases and J gave up 2 bases, with 16 bases separating them. The V gene's germline CDR1 is SGHRS and CDR2 YFSETQ. Here the CDR3 DNA reads TGCGCCAGCAGCACGACTCTAAGCGGTCCCTACGAGCAGTACTTC. Residues: CASSTTLSGPYEQYF.

The V gene is TRBV7-2, the J gene TRBJ1-1; 7 positions match TRBD1. The trim removed 5 bases at V and 5 bases at J, leaving 5 bases unmatched. In germline, CDR1 is SGHTA, CDR2 FQGNSA. The CDR3 runs 13 residues. The CDR3 sequence: CASSLPTGTEAFF. The CDR3 coding sequence is TGTGCCAGCAGCCTCCCGACAGGGACTGAAGCTTTCTTT.

To note about this clone: Other DNA sequences in the same sample also yield this CDR3. V and J are TRBV18 and TRBJ2-7, with 9 bases identical to TRBD1. After removal of 0 bases from V and 4 bases from J, the junction contained 4 bases not matched to a gene. CDR1 and CDR2 from the germline V gene are KGHSH and LQKENI. The CDR3 totals 15 residues. The CDR3 bases are TGTGCCAGCTCACCACCGGGACAGGGCTCATACGAGCAGTACTTC. This sequence encodes CASSPPGQGSYEQYF.

The V and J genes are TRBV13 and TRBJ2-2; D unclear. CDR3 length equals 17 residues. V gave up 3 bases and J gave up 0 bases, with 14 bases separating them. The V gene's germline CDR1 is PRHDT and CDR2 FYEKMQ (reference sequence). The CDR3 loop reads CASSLVTAKANTGELFF. The CDR3 nucleotides read TGTGCCAGCAGCTTGGTTACAGCGAAGGCGAACACCGGGGAGCTGTTTTTT.

Comments on this clone: Mismatch with germline at one junction end may stem from a read error. The V and J genes are TRBV11-2 and TRBJ2-7; D remains ambiguous. CDR3 length: 15 amino acids. Germline V gene sequence: CDR1 SGHAT, CDR2 FQNNGV. The CDR3 bases are TGTGCCAGCAGCTTAGGGCGGTCAAGCTCCTACGGGCAGTACTTC. This gives the protein CASSLGRSSSYGQYF. Together with reference TRBV11-2 and TRBJ2-7, the CDR3 gives the full variable domain: EAGVAQSPRYKIIEKRQSVAFWCNPISGHATLYWYQQILGQGPKLLIQFQNNGVVDDSQLPKDRFSAERLKGVDSTLKIQPAKLEDSAVYLCASSLGRSSSYGQYFGPGTRLTVT.

The J gene is TRBJ1-2, the V gene TRBV21-1. TRBV21-1 is a pseudogene locus. This CDR3 has 13 amino acids. The CDR3 DNA reads as TGTGCCAGCAGCAAAGCCTGGGATATCGGCTACACCTTC. Its translation is CASSKAWDIGYTF.

The chain carries TRBV18 and TRBJ1-1; possible D gene TRBD1, 5 bases. This CDR3 comprises 15 residues. Trimming took 2 bases from V and 2 from J, leaving 12 bases between them. Germline V gene sequence: CDR1 KGHSH, CDR2 LQKENI. CDR3 nucleotide sequence: TGTGCCAGCTCACCATTGGGGGAAATTAACACTGAAGCTTTCTTT. Protein sequence: CASSPLGEINTEAFF.

This rearrangement joins TRBV19 to TRBJ1-5, with TRBD1 identical over 12 bases. J gave up 6 bases and V 6 bases, and 6 bases lay outside the gene matches. Looked up from germline, CDR1 is LNHDA and CDR2 is SQIVND (reference sequence). The CDR3 contains 15 residues. The CDR3 nucleotides are TGTGCCAGTAGCGCCGGGACAGGGGGCTTTCAGCCCCAGCATTTT. Translated, it gives CASSAGTGGFQPQHF. Drawing the rest from reference TRBV19 and TRBJ1-5, the complete variable domain is DGGITQSPKYLFRKEGQNVTLSCEQNLNHDAMYWYRQDPGQGLRLIYYSQIVNDFQKGDIAEGYSVSREKKESFPLTVTSAQKNPTAFYLCASSAGTGGFQPQHFGDGTRLSIL.

This sequence joins TRBV5-6 and TRBJ1-6; D perhaps matches TRBD1 (5 bases). V dropped 4 bases and J dropped 5 bases, with 13 bases sitting between them. The CDR3 is 15 amino acids. CDR1 SGHDT and CDR2 YYEEEE come from the germline V gene. CDR3 in DNA: TGTGCCAGCAGCCCGGGGGGAACGAATAATTCACCCCTCCACTTT. It is translated as CASSPGGTNNSPLHF.

In this sample, this clone turned up once. The chain combines TRBV5-1 with TRBJ2-1; a possible D gene is TRBD2 (5 bases). V was pared by 3 bases and J by 0 bases, with 10 bases between. Germline assignment: CDR1 SGHRS and CDR2 YFSETQ. This CDR3 is 15 amino acids long. CDR3 residues: CASSSLDFSYNEQFF. The DNA for the CDR3 is TGCGCCAGCAGCTCCTTGGACTTCTCCTACAATGAGCAGTTCTTC.

The chain recombines TRBV4-3 with TRBJ2-2; no reliable D call. The germline V gene encodes CDR1 LGHNA and CDR2 YSLEER. V lost 4 bases and J lost 4, with 10 bases in between. The CDR3 length is 14 residues. The CDR3 DNA is TGCGCCAGCAGCCGCGGCGTCGTCACCGGGGAGCTGTTTTTT. Amino acids: CASSRGVVTGELFF.

This clone was recorded once. V gene TRBV4-3 combines with J gene TRBJ1-4, with 8 bases aligning to TRBD1. The germline gives CDR1 LGHNA, CDR2 YSLEER. The CDR3 covers 15 residues. The trim removed 4 bases at V and 3 bases at J, leaving 4 bases unmatched. CDR3 sequence reads: CASSRATGANEKLFF. CDR3 coding DNA: TGCGCCAGCAGCCGAGCGACAGGGGCTAATGAAAAACTGTTTTTT.